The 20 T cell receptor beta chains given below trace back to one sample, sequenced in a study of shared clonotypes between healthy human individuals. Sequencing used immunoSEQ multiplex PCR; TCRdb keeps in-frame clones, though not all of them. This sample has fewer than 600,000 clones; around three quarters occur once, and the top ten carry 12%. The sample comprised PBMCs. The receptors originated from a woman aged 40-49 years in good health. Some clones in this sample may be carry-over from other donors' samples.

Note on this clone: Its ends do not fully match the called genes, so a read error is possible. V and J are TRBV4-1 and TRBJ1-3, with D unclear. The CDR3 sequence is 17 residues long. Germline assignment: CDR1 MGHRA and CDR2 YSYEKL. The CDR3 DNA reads TGCGCCAGCAGCCAAGATTTGAGCCGTCTCTCTGGAAACACCATGTATTTT. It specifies CASSQDLSRLSGNTMYF.

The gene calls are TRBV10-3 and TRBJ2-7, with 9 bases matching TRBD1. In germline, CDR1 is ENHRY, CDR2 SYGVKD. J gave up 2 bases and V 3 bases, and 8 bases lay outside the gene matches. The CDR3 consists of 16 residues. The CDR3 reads CAISDSGTGRPYEQYF. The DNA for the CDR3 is TGTGCCATCAGTGATTCCGGGACAGGGCGACCCTACGAGCAGTACTTC.

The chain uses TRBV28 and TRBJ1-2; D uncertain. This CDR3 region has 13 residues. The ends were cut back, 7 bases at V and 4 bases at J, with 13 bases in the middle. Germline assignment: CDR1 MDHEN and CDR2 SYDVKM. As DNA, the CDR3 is TGTGCCAGCACTTCCGGCGGCCCCTATGGCTACACCTTC. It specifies CASTSGGPYGYTF.

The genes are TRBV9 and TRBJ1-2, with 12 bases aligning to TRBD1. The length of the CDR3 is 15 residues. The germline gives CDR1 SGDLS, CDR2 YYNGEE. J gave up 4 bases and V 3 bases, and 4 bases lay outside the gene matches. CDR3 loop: CASSARDRGPYGYTF. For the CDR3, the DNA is TGTGCCAGCAGCGCCCGGGACAGGGGGCCCTATGGCTACACCTTC.

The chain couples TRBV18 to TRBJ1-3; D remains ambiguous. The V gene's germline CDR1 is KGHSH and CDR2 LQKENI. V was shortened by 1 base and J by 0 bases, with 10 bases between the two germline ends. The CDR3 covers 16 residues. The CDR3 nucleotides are TGTGCCAGCTCACCACAGTACTCAAGCTCTGGAAACACCATATATTTT. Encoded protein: CASSPQYSSSGNTIYF. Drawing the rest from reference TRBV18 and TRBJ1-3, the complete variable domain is NAGVMQNPRHLVRRRGQEARLRCSPMKGHSHVYWYRQLPEEGLKFMVYLQKENIIDESGMPKERFSAEFPKEGPSILRIQQVVRGDSAAYFCASSPQYSSSGNTIYFGEGSWLTVV.

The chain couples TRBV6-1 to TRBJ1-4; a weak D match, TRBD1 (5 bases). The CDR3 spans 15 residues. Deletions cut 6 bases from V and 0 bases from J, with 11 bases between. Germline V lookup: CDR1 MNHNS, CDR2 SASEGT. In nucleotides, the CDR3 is TGTGCCAGCAGAAGGACATTTCCAACTAATGAAAAACTGTTTTTT. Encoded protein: CASRRTFPTNEKLFF.

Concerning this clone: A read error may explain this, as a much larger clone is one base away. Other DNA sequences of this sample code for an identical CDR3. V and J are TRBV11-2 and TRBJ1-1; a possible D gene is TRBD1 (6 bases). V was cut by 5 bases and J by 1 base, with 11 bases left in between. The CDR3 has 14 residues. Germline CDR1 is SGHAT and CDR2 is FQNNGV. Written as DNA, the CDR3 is TGTGCCAGCAGCACAGGGCTAGGGAACACTGAAGCTTTCTTT. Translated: CASSTGLGNTEAFF.

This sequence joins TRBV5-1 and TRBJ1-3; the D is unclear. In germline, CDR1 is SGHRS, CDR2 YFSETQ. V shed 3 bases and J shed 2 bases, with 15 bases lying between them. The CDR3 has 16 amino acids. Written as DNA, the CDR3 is TGCGCCAGCAGCTATTCGGGCGGGGAGACTGGAAACACCATATATTTT. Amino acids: CASSYSGGETGNTIYF.

CDR3 DNA sequence: TGTGCCAGCAGCTCTAGGACAGGGGGACCCCACGAGCAGTACTTC. It encodes CASSSRTGGPHEQYF. The chain recombines TRBV7-2 with TRBJ2-7; 10 bases are a match to TRBD1. After removal of 4 bases from V and 5 bases from J, the junction contained 8 bases not matched to a gene. CDR1 is SGHTA and CDR2 is FQGNSA in the germline V gene. The CDR3 sequence is 15 residues long.

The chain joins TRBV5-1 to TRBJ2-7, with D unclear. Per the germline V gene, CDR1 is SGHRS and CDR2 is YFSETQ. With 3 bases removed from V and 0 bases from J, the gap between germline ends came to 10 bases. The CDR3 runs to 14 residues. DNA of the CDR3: TGCGCCAGCAGCTCCTATAGGAGCTCCTACGAGCAGTACTTC. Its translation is CASSSYRSSYEQYF.

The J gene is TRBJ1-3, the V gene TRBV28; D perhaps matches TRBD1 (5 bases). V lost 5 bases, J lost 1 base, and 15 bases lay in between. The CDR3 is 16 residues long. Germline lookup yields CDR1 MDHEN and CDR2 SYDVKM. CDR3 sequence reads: CASSAARRGSGNTIYF. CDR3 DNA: TGTGCCAGCAGTGCCGCCCGGAGGGGTTCTGGAAACACCATATATTTT.

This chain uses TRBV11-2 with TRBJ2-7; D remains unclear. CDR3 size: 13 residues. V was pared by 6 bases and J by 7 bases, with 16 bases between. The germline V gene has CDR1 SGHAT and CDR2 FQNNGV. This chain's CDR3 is CASRSNPGSEQYF. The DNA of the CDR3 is TGTGCCAGCAGAAGCAATCCTGGGTCGGAGCAGTACTTC.

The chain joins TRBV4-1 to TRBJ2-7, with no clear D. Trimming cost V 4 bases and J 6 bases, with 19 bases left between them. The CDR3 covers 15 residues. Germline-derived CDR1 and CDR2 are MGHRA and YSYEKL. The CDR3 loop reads CASSRAPLSKGEQYF. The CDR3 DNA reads TGCGCCAGCAGCCGAGCACCCTTGAGTAAAGGCGAGCAGTACTTC.

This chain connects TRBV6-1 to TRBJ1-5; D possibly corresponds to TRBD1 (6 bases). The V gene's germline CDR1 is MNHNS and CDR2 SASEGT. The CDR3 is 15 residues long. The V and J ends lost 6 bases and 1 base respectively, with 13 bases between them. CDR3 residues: CASRVGTISNQPQHF. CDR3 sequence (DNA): TGTGCCAGCAGGGTAGGGACAATAAGCAATCAGCCCCAGCATTTT.

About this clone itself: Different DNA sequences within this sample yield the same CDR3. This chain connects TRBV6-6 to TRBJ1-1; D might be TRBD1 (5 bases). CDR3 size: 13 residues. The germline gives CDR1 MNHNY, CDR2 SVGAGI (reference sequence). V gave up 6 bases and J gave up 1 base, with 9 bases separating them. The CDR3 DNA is TGTGCCAGCAGCCTGACAGCGAACACTGAAGCTTTCTTT. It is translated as CASSLTANTEAFF.

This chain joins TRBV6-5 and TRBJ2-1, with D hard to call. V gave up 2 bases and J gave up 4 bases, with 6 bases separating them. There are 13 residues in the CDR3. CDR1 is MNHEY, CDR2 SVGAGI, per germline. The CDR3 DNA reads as TGTGCCAGCAGTTACGAGAGTTACAATGAGCAGTTCTTC. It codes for CASSYESYNEQFF.

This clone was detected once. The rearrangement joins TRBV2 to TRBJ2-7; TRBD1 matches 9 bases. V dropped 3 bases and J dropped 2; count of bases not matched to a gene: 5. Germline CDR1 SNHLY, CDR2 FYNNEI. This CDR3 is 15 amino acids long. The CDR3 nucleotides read TGTGCCAGCAGTGAGGCAGGGACAGGGACCTACGAGCAGTACTTC. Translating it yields CASSEAGTGTYEQYF.

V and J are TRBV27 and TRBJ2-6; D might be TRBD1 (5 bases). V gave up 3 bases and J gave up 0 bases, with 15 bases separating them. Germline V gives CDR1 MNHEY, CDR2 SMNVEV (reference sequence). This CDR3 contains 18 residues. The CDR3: CASSLTVGPLSGANVLTF. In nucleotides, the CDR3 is TGTGCCAGCAGTTTGACAGTGGGCCCCCTCTCTGGGGCCAACGTCCTGACTTTC.

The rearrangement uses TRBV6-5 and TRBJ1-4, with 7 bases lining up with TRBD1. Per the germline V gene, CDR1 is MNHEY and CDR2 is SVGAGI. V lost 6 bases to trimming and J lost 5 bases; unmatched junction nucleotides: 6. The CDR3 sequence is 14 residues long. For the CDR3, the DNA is TGTGCCAGCAGCTTCAGGGGGGACAATGAAAAACTGTTTTTT. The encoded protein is CASSFRGDNEKLFF.

CDR3 loop: CAIRLGLGEGADTQYF. Here the CDR3 DNA reads TGTGCCATACGCCTGGGGCTCGGGGAGGGCGCAGATACGCAGTATTTT. This chain joins TRBV10-3 and TRBJ2-3, with 7 nucleotides matching TRBD2. CDR3 size: 16 residues. Looked up from germline, CDR1 is ENHRY and CDR2 is SYGVKD. Trimming removed 9 bases from V and 4 bases from J; junction bases left unmatched: 16.